These 22 T cell receptor beta chains came from one sample sequenced in a study of T cell responses to AZD1222 COVID-19 vaccine. TCRdb's copy holds only in-frame clones and misses some; the assay was immunoSEQ multiplex PCR. The sample holds 75,000 to 100,000 clones; around 89% are singletons and the top ten take over 6.5%. The sequences come from peripheral blood, collected on day 0 of AZD1222 vaccination. The origin of the receptors is an adult in good health.

This clone was counted once. The V gene is TRBV11-1, the J gene TRBJ2-7; D unresolved. CDR3 length equals 16 residues. The V end lost 5 bases, the J end lost 3 bases, and 20 bases lay between the germline ends. CDR1 SGHAT and CDR2 FQDESV come from the germline V gene (reference sequence). For the CDR3, the DNA is TGTGCCAGCAGCCCCCAAGGACGTCCCGATAACTACGAGCAGTACTTC. Translated, it gives CASSPQGRPDNYEQYF.

The gene calls are TRBV6-5 and TRBJ1-5; 8 bases agree with TRBD1. The CDR3 is made up of 14 amino acids. Germline-derived CDR1 and CDR2 are MNHEY and SVGAGI. V was clipped by 6 bases and J by 6 bases; unmatched bases: 7. CDR3 coding DNA: TGTGCCAGCAGCCCCACAGGGGGTAGTCAGCCCCAGCATTTT. Translated: CASSPTGGSQPQHF.

The rearrangement uses TRBV28 and TRBJ1-3, with unresolved D. There are 13 residues in the CDR3. V lost 8 bases, J lost 0 bases, and 8 bases lay in between. Germline V gene data show CDR1 as MDHEN and CDR2 as SYDVKM. The chain's CDR3 is CASWFPSGNTIYF. The CDR3 DNA follows: TGTGCCAGCTGGTTTCCCTCTGGAAACACCATATATTTT.

This clone was detected once. The chain is built from TRBV6-6 and TRBJ2-7, with a weak D call TRBD1 (6 bases). V lost 6 bases to trimming and J lost 4 bases, with 19 bases between them. Germline V gene data show CDR1 as MNHNY and CDR2 as SVGAGI (reference sequence). The CDR3 is 15 residues long. CDR3 DNA sequence: TGTGCCAGCAGCCCGGTGAGGACAGAACAGTACGAGCAGTACTTC. Its protein is CASSPVRTEQYEQYF.

The chain carries TRBV5-1 and TRBJ2-1; 9 bases align to TRBD2. Germline V gives CDR1 SGHRS, CDR2 YFSETQ. CDR3 size: 15 residues. The V and J ends lost 0 bases and 6 bases, in that order; junction bases with no gene match: 4. The CDR3 coding sequence is TGCGCCAGCAGCTTGGCGGGACTAGCTCTCAATGAGCAGTTCTTC. It specifies CASSLAGLALNEQFF. The full variable domain, in which reference TRBV5-1 and TRBJ2-1 provide the parts outside the CDR3, is KAGVTQTPRYLIKTRGQQVTLSCSPISGHRSVSWYQQTPGQGLQFLFEYFSETQRNKGNFPGRFSGRQFSNSRSEMNVSTLELGDSALYLCASSLAGLALNEQFFGPGTRLTVL.

The rearrangement links TRBV6-2 or TRBV6-3 to TRBJ2-3; D is unclear. Trimming left V 1 base short and J 2 bases short, with 7 bases between. Germline V CDR1 and CDR2: MNHEY, SVGEGT. CDR3 length equals 14 residues. As DNA, the CDR3 is TGTGCCAGCAGTTACTATACCCCCACAGATACGCAGTATTTT. This translates into CASSYYTPTDTQYF.

This clone was recorded a few times. The chain uses TRBV7-9 and TRBJ2-7; TRBD1 is a possible D gene (5 bases). The CDR3 sequence is 12 residues long. The germline V and J ends were trimmed by 3 bases and 6 bases, with 9 bases remaining between them. Per the germline V gene, CDR1 is SEHNR and CDR2 is FQNEAQ (reference sequence). The CDR3 reads CASSFSGAEQYF. CDR3 DNA sequence: TGTGCCAGCAGCTTCTCTGGGGCCGAGCAGTACTTC.

The chain joins TRBV6-5 to TRBJ1-5; 9 nucleotides match TRBD1. The ends lost 7 bases at V and 4 bases at J; junction bases unmatched: 8. The CDR3 has 15 residues. From germline, CDR1 is MNHEY and CDR2 SVGAGI. The CDR3 nucleotides read TGTGCCAGCAACGCCCTGACAGGGGGAAATCAGCCCCAGCATTTT. Translating it yields CASNALTGGNQPQHF.

The V call is TRBV28, the J call TRBJ2-7, with a tentative D call TRBD1 (5 bases). The CDR3 consists of 12 residues. The germline V gene encodes CDR1 MDHEN and CDR2 SYDVKM. Trimming cost V 6 bases and J 3 bases, with 9 bases left between them. The chain's CDR3 is CASRKTVYEQYF. CDR3 sequence (DNA): TGTGCCAGCAGGAAGACAGTCTACGAGCAGTACTTC.

V usage is TRBV3-1 (or the pseudogene TRBV3-2) and J usage is TRBJ1-1, with unresolved D. The CDR3 loop spans 12 amino acids. V lost 3 bases and J lost 8, with 10 bases in between. The germline CDR1 and CDR2 sequences are LGHDT and YNNKEL (reference sequence). The CDR3 loop reads CASSHSGPEAFF. Written as DNA, the CDR3 is TGTGCCAGCAGCCATTCCGGACCAGAAGCTTTCTTT.

The chain is built from TRBV7-9 and TRBJ1-3, with TRBD1 matching over 7 bases. Germline-derived CDR1 and CDR2 are SEHNR and FQNEAQ (reference sequence). This CDR3 has 13 residues. The V segment lost 5 bases and the J segment 2 bases; nucleotides outside the gene matches: 0. DNA for the CDR3: TGTGCCAGCAGCCAGGGGGCTGGAAACACCATATATTTT. Amino acid sequence: CASSQGAGNTIYF.

The genes are TRBV6-2 or TRBV6-3 and TRBJ1-2; no clear D gene. The CDR3 consists of 12 residues. The germline CDR1 and CDR2 sequences are MNHEY and SVGEGT. The V end lost 4 bases, the J end lost 4 bases, and 7 bases lay between the germline ends. CDR3 in amino acids: CASSLPSYGYTF. CDR3 nucleotide sequence: TGTGCCAGCAGTTTGCCCAGCTATGGCTACACCTTC.

The chain employs TRBV10-3 and TRBJ1-2; no definite D call. This CDR3 comprises 16 residues. Germline loops: CDR1 ENHRY, CDR2 SYGVKD. Between the trimmed V and J ends, which lost 3 bases and 0 bases, there was a span of 14 bases. In nucleotides, the CDR3 is TGTGCCATCAGTGAAGGTCAGCCAGGCCCTAACTATGGCTACACCTTC. Translated: CAISEGQPGPNYGYTF.

The chain combines TRBV6-5 with TRBJ1-5, with 8 bases lining up with TRBD1. Trimming took 6 bases from V and 7 from J; bases not matched to a gene: 8. The germline CDR1 and CDR2 sequences are MNHEY and SVGAGI. The CDR3 totals 14 residues. CDR3 sequence: CASSLGQGRQPQHF. CDR3 bases: TGTGCCAGCAGCCTAGGACAGGGACGGCAGCCCCAGCATTTT.

This clone was recorded once. The chain carries TRBV19 and TRBJ2-5; either TRBD1 or TRBD2 may fit D (5 bases each). From germline, CDR1 is LNHDA and CDR2 SQIVND (reference sequence). The length of the CDR3 is 15 residues. Trimming stripped 5 bases from V and 5 bases from J, with 18 bases between. CDR3 nucleotide sequence: TGTGCCAGTAGTCCCGCCCCAACAGGAGGCGAGACCCAGTACTTC. Protein product: CASSPAPTGGETQYF.

This clone was found once. The chain employs TRBV5-8 and TRBJ1-5, with TRBD1 matching 8 bases. This CDR3 region has 14 residues. V lost 3 bases, J lost 5 bases, and 4 bases stayed unmatched. CDR1 is SGHTS, CDR2 YDEGEE, per germline. CDR3 in DNA: TGTGCCAGCAGCTCGGACAGGGCCGATCAGCCCCAGCATTTT. Translated, it gives CASSSDRADQPQHF.

The V call is TRBV28, the J call TRBJ2-7; perhaps TRBD2 as D (7 bases). V dropped 5 bases and J dropped 7 bases, with 24 bases sitting between them. This CDR3 region has 16 residues. From germline, CDR1 is MDHEN and CDR2 SYDVKM. In DNA form, the CDR3 reads TGTGCCAGCAGTCTGGGGGGCGGGAGCTCTCCATGGGAGCAGTACTTC. Protein product: CASSLGGGSSPWEQYF.

Only one count was recorded for this clone. The genes are TRBV7-2 and TRBJ1-2; TRBD1 matches 8 bases. Germline V lookup: CDR1 SGHTA, CDR2 FQGNSA. V dropped 4 bases and J dropped 3; count of bases not matched to a gene: 7. There are 15 residues in the CDR3. CDR3: CASSSGDRRHYGYTF. The CDR3 bases are TGTGCCAGCAGCTCGGGGGACAGGCGCCACTATGGCTACACCTTC.

Here the CDR3 reads CASSKTSGVGADTQYF. CDR3 coding DNA: TGCGCCAGCAGCAAAACTAGCGGGGTGGGGGCAGATACGCAGTATTTT. This rearrangement joins TRBV5-1 to TRBJ2-3; 10 bases fit TRBD2. Germline CDR1 reads SGHRS; CDR2 reads YFSETQ. Losses at the gene ends were 4 bases for V and 4 bases for J; bases not matched to a gene: 9. The CDR3 loop spans 16 amino acids.

This clone has just a few counts. This chain joins TRBV6-5 and TRBJ2-3; D gene uncertain. Germline values: CDR1 MNHEY, CDR2 SVGAGI. This CDR3 is 11 amino acids long. Trimming removed 6 bases from V and 2 bases from J, with 3 bases in between. The DNA for the CDR3 is TGTGCCAGCAGCCACACAGATACGCAGTATTTT. This encodes CASSHTDTQYF.

The chain recombines TRBV6-5 with TRBJ2-2, with 10 bases fitting TRBD1. With V trimmed by 6 bases and J by 6 bases, 7 bases remained unmatched. Per germline, CDR1 MNHEY and CDR2 SVGAGI. This CDR3 is 15 amino acids long. The CDR3 is CASRVTGGYSGELFF. The CDR3 DNA reads as TGTGCCAGCAGGGTGACAGGGGGCTACTCCGGGGAGCTGTTTTTT.

This rearrangement joins TRBV28 to TRBJ2-2, with TRBD2 matching 7 bases. The germline gives CDR1 MDHEN, CDR2 SYDVKM. V was pared by 3 bases and J by 7 bases, with 5 bases of the junction left unmatched. The CDR3 has 14 amino acids. The CDR3, as DNA: TGTGCCAGCAGTTTGGGGGGGAAAGACGGGGAGCTGTTTTTT. Its protein is CASSLGGKDGELFF.